This T cell receptor beta chain was retrieved from a study of CD8+ T cells in alopecia areata. With 4 bases removed from V and 6 bases from J, the gap between germline ends came to 10 bases. This CDR3 is built from 13 residues. The sequencing template was cDNA reverse transcribed from extracted RNA. Assay used: immunoSEQ multiplex PCR; TCRdb lists only in-frame clones, some missing. This table has about 130,000 clones, under 60% appearing once. The sequence derives from a human donor with alopecia areata. The sample here was CD4+ T cells sorted from blood, taken at week 0. The rearrangement uses TRBV23-1 and TRBJ1-5; possibly TRBD1 for D (6 bases). TRBV23-1 is known as an ORF, though its function is uncertain. CDR3 DNA sequence: TGCGCCAGCAGTCGAGGGGGAGCTCAGCCCCAGCATTTT. It encodes CASSRGGAQPQHF.